A single sample is the source of the 17 T cell receptor beta chains below, sequenced in a study of spatial heterogeneity in lung cancer. Each CDR3 protein gets one entry after TCRdb re-called the 5' RACE reads with MiXCR. The sample lists 6,000 to 8,500 distinct CDR3 sequences, 5% to 6% occurring once. This sample's time point: sample taken at primary tumor resection. No cells were sorted before sequencing. The whole RNA sequenced was extracted from tumor, nontumor lung or frozen PBMC. Here the sequenced sample was normal lung tissue next to the tumor, taken at surgery. The receptor set was obtained from a female donor with early-stage non-small cell lung cancer.

This clonotype was seen many times. The library was built for alpha chains, so this beta chain is an off-target read and its size means little. This chain connects TRBV28 to TRBJ2-1, with D tentatively TRBD1 (6 bases). V lost 2 bases and J 8 bases, leaving 19 bases between the germline ends. Germline V lookup: CDR1 MDHEN, CDR2 SYDVKM. The CDR3 loop spans 16 amino acids. The CDR3 spells CASSLPDRSFSDEQFF. The CDR3 coding sequence is TGTGCCAGCAGTTTACCCGACAGGAGCTTTAGTGATGAGCAGTTCTTC.

A note on this clonotype: The library was built for alpha chains, so this beta chain is an off-target read and its size means little. The rearrangement links TRBV7-3 to TRBJ2-3; 9 bases are a match to TRBD2. The germline V gene encodes CDR1 SGHTA and CDR2 FQGTGA. There are 14 residues in the CDR3. Germline trimming cut 3 bases from V and 5 bases from J; bases unmatched to any gene: 3. CDR3: CASSFAGGRDTQYF. The CDR3 nucleotides read TGTGCCAGCAGCTTCGCGGGAGGGAGAGATACGCAGTATTTT.

Many counts were recorded for this clonotype. This beta chain is a stray read from a library made for alpha chains; its abundance is not meaningful. The gene calls are TRBV5-6 and TRBJ2-3, with a possible D match to TRBD1 (5 bases). The CDR3 consists of 14 residues. Deletions cut 0 bases from V and 1 base from J, with 6 bases between. The germline V gene has CDR1 SGHDT and CDR2 YYEEEE. CDR3 loop: CASSLGRGTDTQYF. In DNA, the CDR3 is TGTGCCAGCAGCTTGGGCAGGGGCACAGATACGCAGTATTTT.

This clonotype was seen more than once but under ten times. A much larger clone differs by one base, so this may be a read error. This beta chain is a stray read from a library made for alpha chains; its abundance is not meaningful. J is TRBJ2-5 and V is TRBV20-1, with a tentative D call TRBD1 (8 bases). This CDR3 has 13 residues. In germline, CDR1 is DFQATT, CDR2 SNEGSKA (reference sequence). DNA of the CDR3: TGCAGTGCAATAGACAGGGGAGGGAAGACCCGGTACTTC. Its translation: CSAIDRGGKTRYF.

Comments on this clonotype: Within a library made for alpha chains, this beta chain is off target, and its count is uninformative. The genes are TRBV12-3 or TRBV12-4 and TRBJ1-1; D is unresolved. The CDR3 length is 12 residues. The V end lost 3 bases, the J end lost 7 bases, and 9 bases lay between the germline ends. The CDR3 is CASSLRPNEAFF. The CDR3 DNA is TGTGCCAGCAGTTTGCGGCCCAATGAAGCTTTCTTT.

This clonotype is deemed medium-sized. This beta chain is an off-target read within a library intended for alpha chains, so its frequency means little. This rearrangement joins TRBV20-1 to TRBJ2-7; 9 bases align to TRBD2. The CDR3 is 12 residues long. V gave up 6 bases and J gave up 6 bases; unmatched junction bases: 6. Germline assignment: CDR1 DFQATT and CDR2 SNEGSKA (reference sequence). The CDR3 loop is CSATLAGPEQYF. The CDR3 DNA reads TGCAGTGCCACGCTAGCGGGACCCGAGCAGTACTTC.

This clonotype was recorded many times. Because this beta chain is a stray read in a library intended to capture alpha chains, its abundance should not be given much weight. The gene calls are TRBV7-2 and TRBJ2-1, with D uncertain. The V and J ends lost 0 bases and 9 bases respectively, with 9 bases between them. The CDR3 sequence is 13 residues long. CDR1 SGHTA and CDR2 FQGNSA come from the germline V gene. The DNA of the CDR3 is TGTGCCAGCAGCTTAGCTAGCTCGGGTGAGCAGTTCTTC. Its protein is CASSLASSGEQFF.

This clonotype is termed medium-sized. The library was built for alpha chains, so this beta chain is an off-target read and its size means little. CDR3 nucleotide sequence: TGTGCCAGCAGTCCACTCGGCCGGAATTCACCCCTCCACTTT. Its protein product is CASSPLGRNSPLHF. The V and J genes are TRBV6-6 and TRBJ1-6; D unresolved. Trimming took 5 bases from V and 7 from J, leaving 12 bases between them. This CDR3 contains 14 residues. The germline CDR1 and CDR2 sequences are MNHNY and SVGAGI (reference sequence).

This clonotype was seen ten or more times. The library was designed around alpha chains, so this beta chain is a stray read whose abundance carries little weight. The genes are TRBV11-1 and TRBJ2-3; 9 bases fit TRBD2. V lost 7 bases to trimming and J lost 6 bases; unmatched junction nucleotides: 14. Per germline, CDR1 SGHAT and CDR2 FQDESV (reference sequence). CDR3 length equals 16 residues. The CDR3, as DNA: TGTGCCAGCACCCAAGACCTGGCGGGAGGGCTGGATACGCAGTATTTT. It translates to CASTQDLAGGLDTQYF. Using reference TRBV11-1 and TRBJ2-3 for the parts outside the CDR3, the full variable domain is EAEVAQSPRYKITEKSQAVAFWCDPISGHATLYWYRQILGQGPELLVQFQDESVVDDSQLPKDRFSAERLKGVDSTLKIQPAELGDSAMYLCASTQDLAGGLDTQYFGPGTRLTVL.

Ten or more counts support this clonotype. This beta chain appears as a stray read in a library generated for alpha chains; its size is not informative. The chain couples TRBV20-1 to TRBJ2-1; 7 nucleotides match TRBD2. V shed 7 bases and J 4 bases; nucleotides not matched to a gene: 7. The CDR3 loop spans 13 amino acids. Germline CDR1 is DFQATT and CDR2 is SNEGSKA (reference sequence). The CDR3 nucleotides are TGCAGTGTTCGAGCGGGGAGTTACAATGAGCAGTTCTTC. This codes for CSVRAGSYNEQFF.

About this clonotype: The size of this beta chain means little, since it is a stray read in a library made for alpha chains. The chain joins TRBV12-3 or TRBV12-4 to TRBJ2-7, with a weak D call TRBD1 (5 bases). CDR3 length: 14 amino acids. Trimming pared 7 bases from V and 8 bases from J, leaving 21 bases between. The DNA for the CDR3 is TGTGCCAGCACCCCGGGCGATCCCAGGGCGAAGCAGTACTTC. Protein sequence: CASTPGDPRAKQYF.

By share, this clonotype ranks as medium-sized. With the library built for alpha chains, this beta chain is off target and its frequency is not meaningful. CDR3 sequence (DNA): TGTGCCAGCAGCTTAGAGGGACAGAGACCCTACGAGCAGTACTTC. Translating gives CASSLEGQRPYEQYF. The V gene is TRBV7-2, the J gene TRBJ2-7; 7 bases align to TRBD1. Germline values: CDR1 SGHTA, CDR2 FQGNSA. The junction had 5 bases not matched to a gene; V was cut back by 1 base and J by 2 bases. This CDR3 is built from 15 residues.

This clonotype was recorded at least ten times. This beta chain is a stray read from a library made for alpha chains; its abundance is not meaningful. The V call is TRBV20-1, the J call TRBJ1-1; perhaps TRBD1 as D (5 bases). The CDR3 runs 15 residues. Germline CDR1 DFQATT, CDR2 SNEGSKA (reference sequence). With 6 bases removed from V and 7 bases from J, the gap between germline ends came to 24 bases. CDR3 nucleotide sequence: TGCAGTGCACGGGGCGAAACAGGTTTCCTCAATGAAGCTTTCTTT. Its protein is CSARGETGFLNEAFF.

For this clonotype: The library was prepared for alpha chains; this beta chain is a stray read, so its frequency means little. The genes are TRBV6-5 and TRBJ1-1; no definite D call. The V gene lost 0 bases and the J gene lost 4 bases, with 18 bases spanning the gap. Germline V gene sequence: CDR1 MNHEY, CDR2 SVGAGI. This CDR3 comprises 17 residues. The CDR3 region is CASSYSIAPGRGTEAFF. The CDR3 bases are TGTGCCAGCAGTTACTCGATTGCCCCGGGGAGAGGCACTGAAGCTTTCTTT.

This clonotype was found many times. This beta chain was picked up by a library intended for alpha chains and is off target, so its count carries little meaning. DNA for the CDR3: TGTGCCAGCAGTTTCAACACAGGGGGCACTGAAGCTTTCTTT. This sequence encodes CASSFNTGGTEAFF. The chain is built from TRBV27 and TRBJ1-1, with 8 positions matching TRBD1. CDR1 is MNHEY and CDR2 is SMNVEV in the germline V gene (reference sequence). This CDR3 has 14 residues. Germline trimming cut 3 bases from V and 4 bases from J; bases unmatched to any gene: 4.

In its sample, this clonotype was seen many times. As an off-target read in a library built for alpha chains, this beta chain has a frequency of little significance. This chain joins TRBV5-1 and TRBJ1-4; D is ambiguous. The CDR3 is 13 residues long. Per germline, CDR1 SGHRS and CDR2 YFSETQ. V lost 1 base and J lost 7, with 8 bases in between. CDR3: CASSLKGGEKLFF. The CDR3 coding sequence is TGCGCCAGCAGCTTGAAGGGAGGTGAAAAACTGTTTTTT.

Remarks on this clonotype: Because the library targeted alpha chains, this beta chain is an off-target read whose size means little. The genes are TRBV6-6 and TRBJ1-1; D is unresolved. Germline V gene sequence: CDR1 MNHNY, CDR2 SVGAGI (reference sequence). The CDR3 is 12 amino acids. V was cut by 0 bases and J by 5 bases, with 4 bases left in between. The CDR3 reads CASSYSSTEAFF. Here the CDR3 DNA reads TGTGCCAGCAGTTACTCGAGTACTGAAGCTTTCTTT.